This T cell receptor (beta chain) is from a study of CD8 T cells in ankylosing spondylitis. The CDR3 extends over 13 amino acids. The V gene's germline CDR1 is DFQATT and CDR2 SNEGSKA (reference sequence). With 4 bases removed from V and 1 base from J, the gap between germline ends came to 10 bases. Molecular-barcoded quantitative 5'-RACE produced these TCR beta libraries. TCRdb ran MiXCR on the 5' RACE reads and lists one entry per CDR3 protein. The sample includes 250,000 to 300,000 distinct CDR3 sequences, roughly 20% of them seen just once. General study points: Disease-linked clones were reportedly significantly enriched in matched ankylosing spondylitis synovial fluid.

A note on this clonotype: Its target is not known.

This chain connects TRBV20-1 to TRBJ1-2; no clear D gene. Sequences were obtained from blood, either unsorted or a sorted T cell fraction (not recorded which). The clonotype was recovered from a male donor with ankylosing spondylitis or in good health (not recorded which). This chain's CDR3 is CSAKDRDNYGYTF. For the CDR3, the DNA is TGCAGTGCTAAGGATCGGGATAACTATGGCTACACCTTC.